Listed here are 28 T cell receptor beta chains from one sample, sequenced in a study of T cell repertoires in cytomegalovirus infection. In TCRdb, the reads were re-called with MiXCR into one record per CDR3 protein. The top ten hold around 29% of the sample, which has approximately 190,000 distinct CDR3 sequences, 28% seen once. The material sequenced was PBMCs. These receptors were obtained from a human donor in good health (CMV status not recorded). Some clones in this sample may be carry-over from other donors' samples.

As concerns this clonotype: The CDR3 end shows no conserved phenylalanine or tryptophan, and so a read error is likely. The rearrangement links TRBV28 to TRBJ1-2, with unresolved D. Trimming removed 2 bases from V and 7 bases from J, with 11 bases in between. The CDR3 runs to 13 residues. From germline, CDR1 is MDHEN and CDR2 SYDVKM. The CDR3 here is CASSLGGERGYTY. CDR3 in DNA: TGTGCCAGCAGTTTAGGCGGGGAGCGTGGCTACACCTAC.

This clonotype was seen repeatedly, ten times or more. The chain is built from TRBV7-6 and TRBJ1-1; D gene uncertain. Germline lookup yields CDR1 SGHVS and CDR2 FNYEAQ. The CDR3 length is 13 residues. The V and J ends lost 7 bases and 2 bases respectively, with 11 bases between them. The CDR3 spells CASTPSDNTEAFF. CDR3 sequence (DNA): TGTGCCAGCACCCCCTCGGATAACACTGAAGCTTTCTTT.

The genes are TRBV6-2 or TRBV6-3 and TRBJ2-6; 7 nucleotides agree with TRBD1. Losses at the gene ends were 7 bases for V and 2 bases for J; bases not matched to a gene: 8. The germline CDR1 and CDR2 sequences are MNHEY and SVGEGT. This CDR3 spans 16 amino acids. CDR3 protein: CASIHRGATGANVLTF. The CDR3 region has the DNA TGTGCCAGCATCCACAGGGGAGCAACTGGGGCCAACGTCCTGACTTTC.

This CDR3 reads CASSLTGGFNEKLFF. The CDR3 coding sequence is TGTGCCAGCAGCTTGACAGGGGGCTTTAATGAAAAACTGTTTTTT. The gene calls are TRBV7-9 and TRBJ1-4; TRBD1 agrees at 10 bases. Trimming at V came to 3 bases and at J to 4 bases, leaving 2 bases not matched to a gene. The CDR3 contains 15 residues. CDR1 is SEHNR and CDR2 is FQNEAQ in the germline V gene (reference sequence).

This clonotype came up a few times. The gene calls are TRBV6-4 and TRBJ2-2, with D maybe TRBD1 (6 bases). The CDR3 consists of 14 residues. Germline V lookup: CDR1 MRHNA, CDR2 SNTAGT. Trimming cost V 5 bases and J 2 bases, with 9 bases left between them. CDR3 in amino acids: CASSRTDNTGELFF. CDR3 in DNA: TGTGCCAGCAGTCGGACAGACAACACCGGGGAGCTGTTTTTT.

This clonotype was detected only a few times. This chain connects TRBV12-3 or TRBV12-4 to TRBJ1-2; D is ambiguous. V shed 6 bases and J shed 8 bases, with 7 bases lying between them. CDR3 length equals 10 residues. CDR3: CASSLGGYTF. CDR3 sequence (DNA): TGTGCCAGCAGCCTTGGGGGCTACACCTTC.

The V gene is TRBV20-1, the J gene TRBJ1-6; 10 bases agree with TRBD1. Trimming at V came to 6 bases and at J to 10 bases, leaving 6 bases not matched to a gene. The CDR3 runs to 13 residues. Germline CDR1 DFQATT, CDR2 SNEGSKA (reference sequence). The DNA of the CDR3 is TGCAGTGCCCAGGGACAGGGGAACTCACCCCTCCACTTT. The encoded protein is CSAQGQGNSPLHF.

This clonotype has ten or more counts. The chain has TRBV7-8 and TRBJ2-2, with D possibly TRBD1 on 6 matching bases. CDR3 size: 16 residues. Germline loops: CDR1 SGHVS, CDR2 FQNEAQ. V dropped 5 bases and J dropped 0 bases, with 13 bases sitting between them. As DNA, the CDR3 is TGTGCCAGCAGCGCCTACAGGGTATCGAACACCGGGGAGCTGTTTTTT. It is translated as CASSAYRVSNTGELFF.

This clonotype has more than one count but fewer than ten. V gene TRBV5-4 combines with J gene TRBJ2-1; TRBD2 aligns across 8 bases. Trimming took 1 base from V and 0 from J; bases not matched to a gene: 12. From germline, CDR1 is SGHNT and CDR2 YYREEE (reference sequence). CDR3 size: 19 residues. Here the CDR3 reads CASSLRGLAAQTSYNEQFF. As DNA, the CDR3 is TGTGCCAGCAGCTTGCGAGGACTAGCTGCCCAAACCTCCTACAATGAGCAGTTCTTC.

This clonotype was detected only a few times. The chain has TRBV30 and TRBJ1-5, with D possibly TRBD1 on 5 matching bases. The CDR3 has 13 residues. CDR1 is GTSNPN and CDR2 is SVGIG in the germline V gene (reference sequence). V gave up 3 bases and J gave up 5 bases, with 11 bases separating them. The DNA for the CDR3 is TGTGCCTGGAGAGGAGGGGAGGATCAGCCCCAGCATTTT. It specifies CAWRGGEDQPQHF.

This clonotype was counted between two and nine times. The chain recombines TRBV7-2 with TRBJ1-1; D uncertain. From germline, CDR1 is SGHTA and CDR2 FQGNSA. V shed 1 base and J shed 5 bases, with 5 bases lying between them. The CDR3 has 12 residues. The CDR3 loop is CASSLDTTEAFF. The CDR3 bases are TGTGCCAGCAGCTTAGATACGACTGAAGCTTTCTTT.

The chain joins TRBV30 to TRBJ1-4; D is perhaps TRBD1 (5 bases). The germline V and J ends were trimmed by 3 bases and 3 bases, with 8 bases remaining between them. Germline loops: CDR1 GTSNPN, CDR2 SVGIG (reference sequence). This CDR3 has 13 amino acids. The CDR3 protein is CAWREQANEKLFF. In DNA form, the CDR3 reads TGTGCCTGGAGGGAACAGGCTAATGAAAAACTGTTTTTT.

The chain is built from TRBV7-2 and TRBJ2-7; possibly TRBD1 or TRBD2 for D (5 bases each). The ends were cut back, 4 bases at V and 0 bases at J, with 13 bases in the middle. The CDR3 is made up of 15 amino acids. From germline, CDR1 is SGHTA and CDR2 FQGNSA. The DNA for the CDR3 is TGTGCCAGCAGCTCCGGGACGGCCTACTCCTACGAGCAGTACTTC. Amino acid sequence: CASSSGTAYSYEQYF.

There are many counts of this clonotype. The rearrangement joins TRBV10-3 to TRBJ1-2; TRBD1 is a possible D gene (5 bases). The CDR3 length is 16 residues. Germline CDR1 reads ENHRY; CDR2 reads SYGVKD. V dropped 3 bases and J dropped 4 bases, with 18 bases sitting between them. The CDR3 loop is CAISELVGGSAYGYTF. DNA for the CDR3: TGTGCCATCAGTGAACTGGTGGGGGGTAGTGCCTATGGCTACACCTTC.

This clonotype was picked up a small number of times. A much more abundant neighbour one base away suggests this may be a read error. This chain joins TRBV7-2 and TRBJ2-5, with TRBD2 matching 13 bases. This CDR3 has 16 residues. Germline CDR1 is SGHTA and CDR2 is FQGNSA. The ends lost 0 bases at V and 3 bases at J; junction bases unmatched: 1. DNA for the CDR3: TGTGCCAGCAGCTTAGCGGGACTAGCGGGGAAAGAGACCCAGTACTTC. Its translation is CASSLAGLAGKETQYF.

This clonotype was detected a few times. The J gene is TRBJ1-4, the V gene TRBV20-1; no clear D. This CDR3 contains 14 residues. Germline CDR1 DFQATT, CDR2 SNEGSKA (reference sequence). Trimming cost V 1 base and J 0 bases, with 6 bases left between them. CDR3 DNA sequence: TGCAGTGCTAGAGTGAAAGCAACTAATGAAAAACTGTTTTTT. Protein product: CSARVKATNEKLFF.

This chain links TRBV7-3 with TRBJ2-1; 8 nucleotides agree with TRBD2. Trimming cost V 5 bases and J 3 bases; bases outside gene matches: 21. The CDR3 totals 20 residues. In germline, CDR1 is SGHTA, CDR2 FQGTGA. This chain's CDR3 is CASSQLSPGASGQRYNEQFF. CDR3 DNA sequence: TGTGCCAGCAGCCAATTATCCCCCGGTGCTAGCGGGCAACGCTACAATGAGCAGTTCTTC. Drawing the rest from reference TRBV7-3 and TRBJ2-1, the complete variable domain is GAGVSQTPSNKVTEKGKYVELRCDPISGHTALYWYRQSLGQGPEFLIYFQGTGAADDSGLPNDRFFAVRPEGSVSTLKIQRTERGDSAVYLCASSQLSPGASGQRYNEQFFGPGTRLTVL.

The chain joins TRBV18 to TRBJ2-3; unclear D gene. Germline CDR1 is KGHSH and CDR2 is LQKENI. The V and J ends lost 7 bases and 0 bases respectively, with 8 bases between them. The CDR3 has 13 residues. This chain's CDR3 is CASLSYSTDTQYF. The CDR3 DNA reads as TGTGCCAGCTTATCATACAGCACAGATACGCAGTATTTT.

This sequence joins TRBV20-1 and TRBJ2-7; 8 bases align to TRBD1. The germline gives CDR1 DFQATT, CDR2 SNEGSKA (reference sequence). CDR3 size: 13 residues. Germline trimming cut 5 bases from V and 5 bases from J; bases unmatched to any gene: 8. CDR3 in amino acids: CSARRQGFDEQYF. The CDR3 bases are TGCAGTGCTCGCCGACAGGGGTTCGACGAGCAGTACTTC.

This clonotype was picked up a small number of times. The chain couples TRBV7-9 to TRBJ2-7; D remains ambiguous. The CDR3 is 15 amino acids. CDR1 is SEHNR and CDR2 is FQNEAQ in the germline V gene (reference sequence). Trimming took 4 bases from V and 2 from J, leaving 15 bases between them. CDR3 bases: TGTGCCAGCAGCTCAGACACCACCCCTCCCTACGAGCAGTACTTC. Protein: CASSSDTTPPYEQYF.

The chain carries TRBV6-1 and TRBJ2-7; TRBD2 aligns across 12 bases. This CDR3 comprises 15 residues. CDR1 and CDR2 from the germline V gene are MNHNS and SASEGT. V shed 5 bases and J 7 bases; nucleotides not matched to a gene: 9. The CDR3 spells CASSSGLAGQGEQYF. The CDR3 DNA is TGTGCCAGCAGTTCGGGACTAGCGGGCCAAGGGGAGCAGTACTTC.

The CDR3 coding sequence is TGTGCCAGCAGCTTTCCACTAGCGGGGTCAGACACAGATACGCAGTATTTT. Translation gives CASSFPLAGSDTDTQYF. This chain links TRBV11-2 with TRBJ2-3, with 10 bases that match TRBD2. The CDR3 has 17 amino acids. Germline V CDR1 and CDR2: SGHAT, FQNNGV. J gave up 2 bases and V 3 bases, and 8 bases lay outside the gene matches.

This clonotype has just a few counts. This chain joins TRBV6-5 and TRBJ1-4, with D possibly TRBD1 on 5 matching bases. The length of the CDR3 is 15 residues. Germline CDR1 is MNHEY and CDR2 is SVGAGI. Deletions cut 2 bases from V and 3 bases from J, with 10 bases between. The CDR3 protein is CASSYIAGSNEKLFF. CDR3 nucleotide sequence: TGTGCCAGCAGTTACATCGCAGGGTCTAATGAAAAACTGTTTTTT.

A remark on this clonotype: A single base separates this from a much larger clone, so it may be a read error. DNA for the CDR3: TGTGTCAGCAGCGTACAGGGGGCTAGCAATCAGCCCCAGCATTTT. Translation: CVSSVQGASNQPQHF. The chain couples TRBV9 to TRBJ1-5; TRBD1 matches at 9 bases. The CDR3 length is 15 residues. Germline CDR1 is SGDLS and CDR2 is YYNGEE.

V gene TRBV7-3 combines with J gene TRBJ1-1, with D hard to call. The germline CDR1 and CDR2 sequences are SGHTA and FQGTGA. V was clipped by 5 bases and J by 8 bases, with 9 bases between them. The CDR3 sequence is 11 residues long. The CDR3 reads CASSLPLEAFF. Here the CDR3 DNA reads TGTGCCAGCAGCCTCCCTTTGGAAGCTTTCTTT.

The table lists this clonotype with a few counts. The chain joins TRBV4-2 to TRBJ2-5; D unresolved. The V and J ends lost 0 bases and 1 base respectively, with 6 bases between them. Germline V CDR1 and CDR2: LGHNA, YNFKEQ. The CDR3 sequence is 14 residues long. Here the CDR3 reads CASSQELTQETQYF. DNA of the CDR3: TGTGCCAGCAGCCAAGAGCTAACCCAAGAGACCCAGTACTTC.

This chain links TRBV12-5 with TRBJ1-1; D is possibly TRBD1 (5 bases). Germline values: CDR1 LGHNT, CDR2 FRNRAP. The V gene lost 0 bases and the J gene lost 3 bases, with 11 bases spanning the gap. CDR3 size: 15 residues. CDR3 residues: CASGLVHGGHTEAFF. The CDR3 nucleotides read TGTGCTAGTGGTTTGGTACACGGGGGACACACTGAAGCTTTCTTT. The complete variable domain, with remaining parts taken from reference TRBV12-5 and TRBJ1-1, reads DARVTQTPRHKVTEMGQEVTMRCQPILGHNTVFWYRQTMMQGLELLAYFRNRAPLDDSGMPKDRFSAEMPDATLATLKIQPSEPRDSAVYFCASGLVHGGHTEAFFGQGTRLTVV.

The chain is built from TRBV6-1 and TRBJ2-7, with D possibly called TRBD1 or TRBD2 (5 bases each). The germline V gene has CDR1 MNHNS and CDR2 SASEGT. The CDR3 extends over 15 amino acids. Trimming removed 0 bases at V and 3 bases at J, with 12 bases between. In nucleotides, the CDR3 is TGTGCCAGCAGTGAAGCGGGGACCCGAGACTACGAGCAGTACTTC. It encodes CASSEAGTRDYEQYF.